Presented here are 10 T cell receptor beta chains from one specimen sequenced in a study of blood T cell repertoires in COVID-19. The method was immunoSEQ multiplex PCR; TCRdb's version includes in-frame clones alone and lacks a portion of them. Of around 130,000 clones listed, 65% to 90% are singletons. Sequencing input: peripheral blood. The receptor set was obtained from a human donor in a cohort sampled during active COVID-19.

The V gene is TRBV6-4, the J gene TRBJ1-1; the D gene is possibly TRBD1 (6 bases). The V end was cut by 6 bases, the J end by 1 base, with 9 bases between. Germline values: CDR1 MRHNA, CDR2 SNTAGT. This CDR3 comprises 13 residues. This CDR3 is CASSTGPNTEAFF. CDR3 nucleotides: TGTGCCAGCAGCACAGGGCCGAACACTGAAGCTTTCTTT.

This clone came up once. This chain links TRBV18 with TRBJ2-6; 9 nucleotides line up with TRBD1. The CDR3 is made up of 16 amino acids. Unmatched junction bases numbered 4, after V lost 6 bases and J lost 1 base. Germline V gives CDR1 KGHSH, CDR2 LQKENI. The CDR3 is CASSGTGPSGANVLTF. CDR3 coding DNA: TGTGCCAGCTCCGGGACAGGGCCGTCTGGGGCCAACGTCCTGACTTTC.

This sequence joins TRBV2 and TRBJ2-2; D call uncertain. Germline V CDR1 and CDR2: SNHLY, FYNNEI. The CDR3 loop spans 16 amino acids. Trimming took off 6 bases at V and 2 bases at J, with 16 bases between the two ends. The CDR3 region is CASSLRSGVNTGELFF. The CDR3 nucleotides read TGTGCCAGCAGCCTTAGATCCGGAGTCAACACCGGGGAGCTGTTTTTT.

The chain combines TRBV24-1 with TRBJ2-1, with a weak D call TRBD1 (7 bases). The CDR3 has 16 residues. The V gene's germline CDR1 is KGHDR and CDR2 SFDVKD. V lost 4 bases, J lost 6 bases, and 18 bases lay in between. CDR3 nucleotides: TGTGCCACCAGTGACCCGGGGACAGCCGGGGGCAATGAGCAGTTCTTC. Protein sequence: CATSDPGTAGGNEQFF.

The chain combines TRBV7-8 with TRBJ2-3, with TRBD1 matching over 8 bases. The germline V gene encodes CDR1 SGHVS and CDR2 FQNEAQ. This CDR3 comprises 16 residues. With 5 bases clipped from V and 9 bases from J, the junction kept 16 bases outside the gene matches. The CDR3 sequence is CASSQSDRGLSQTQYF. The CDR3 bases are TGTGCCAGCAGCCAGTCCGACAGGGGTCTAAGTCAGACGCAGTATTTT.

The chain uses TRBV10-3 and TRBJ2-2, with 12 bases matching TRBD2. V lost 5 bases and J lost 5; bases outside the gene matches: 12. The CDR3 extends over 18 amino acids. Germline V gives CDR1 ENHRY, CDR2 SYGVKD. The CDR3 coding sequence is TGTGCCATCAGTCCCTCTAGCGGGGGGGCCTTAGGGACCGGGGAGCTGTTTTTT. Its translation is CAISPSSGGALGTGELFF.

This clone was seen more than once but under ten times. The chain couples TRBV7-9 to TRBJ2-7; 10 positions agree with TRBD1. The CDR3 contains 14 residues. Germline CDR1 and CDR2: SEHNR and FQNEAQ (reference sequence). V was clipped by 4 bases and J by 5 bases; unmatched bases: 5. The CDR3 loop reads CASSWGQGSDEQYF. CDR3 nucleotides: TGTGCCAGCAGCTGGGGACAGGGGAGCGACGAGCAGTACTTC.

This sequence joins TRBV11-2 and TRBJ2-1; 16 nucleotides match TRBD2. The V and J ends lost 4 bases and 6 bases, in that order; junction bases with no gene match: 6. The germline V gene has CDR1 SGHAT and CDR2 FQNNGV. This CDR3 is built from 17 residues. CDR3 coding DNA: TGTGCCAGCAGCTGGGGACTAGCGGGGGGGCCAGGCAATGAGCAGTTCTTC. It yields the protein CASSWGLAGGPGNEQFF.

This clone was counted once. The chain employs TRBV2 and TRBJ2-2; the match to TRBD2 covers 12 bases. Trimming took 10 bases from V and 2 from J; bases not matched to a gene: 5. The CDR3 is 15 amino acids. Per the germline V gene, CDR1 is SNHLY and CDR2 is FYNNEI. CDR3 protein: CAKTSGGTNTGELFF. In DNA, the CDR3 is TGTGCCAAAACTAGCGGGGGGACTAACACCGGGGAGCTGTTTTTT.

CDR3 sequence reads: CASSPGHWGEDTEAFF. CDR3 nucleotide sequence: TGTGCCAGCAGCCCCGGGCATTGGGGGGAGGACACTGAAGCTTTCTTT. The V and J genes are TRBV2 and TRBJ1-1, with D maybe TRBD1 (5 bases). Between the trimmed V and J ends, which lost 6 bases and 3 bases, there was a span of 20 bases. The CDR3 runs 16 residues. Germline V lookup: CDR1 SNHLY, CDR2 FYNNEI.